This TCR beta chain emerged from a study of blood T cell repertoires in COVID-19. Study in general: COVID-19 samples from acute and convalescent phases originated in the United States, Italy and Spain. The analysed material was cDNA or gDNA that came from T cells, B-cell-depleted T cells, or PBMCs.

The CDR3 contains 14 residues. The J segment lost 4 bases and the V segment lost 3 bases, leaving 3 bases of the junction unmatched. Germline-derived CDR1 and CDR2 are SGHTA and FQGNSA. Under the authors' procedure: The authors estimated nucleated cell counts from reference gene primer amplification. Profiling relied on immunoSEQ multiplex PCR, and the TCRdb table lists in-frame clones only, not all of them. V and J calls and clone size are copied from that table; D and trimming were computed from the DNA. The repertoire holds 120,000 to 150,000 clones, with 65% to 80% as singletons. This chain joins TRBV7-2 and TRBJ2-1; 7 bases are a match to TRBD1. This clonotype originated in a man older than 75 with acute or convalescent COVID-19. Sequencing was done on a sample of peripheral blood. CDR3 DNA sequence: TGTGCCAGCAGCTTTGGACAGGTTTACAATGAGCAGTTCTTC. Amino acids: CASSFGQVYNEQFF.